This T cell receptor (beta chain) came from a study of blood T cell repertoires in COVID-19. Study in general: PBMCs, B-cell-depleted T cells, or T cells provided the cDNA or gDNA that made up the material.

The repertoire was sequenced with immunoSEQ multiplex PCR; TCRdb's copy has only in-frame clones and lacks some. The table includes about 100,000 clones, around 75% detected once. Germline-derived CDR1 and CDR2 are SGHDT and YYEEEE. The CDR3 has 16 residues. The V segment lost 0 bases and the J segment 3 bases; nucleotides outside the gene matches: 5. The rearrangement joins TRBV5-6 to TRBJ1-5, with 8 positions matching TRBD1. Sequenced material: peripheral blood. This receptor was taken from a human donor in a cohort sampled during active COVID-19. The CDR3 DNA follows: TGTGCCAGCAGCTTGGCCGTCAGGGGGCTCAATCAGCCCCAGCATTTT. It translates to CASSLAVRGLNQPQHF.